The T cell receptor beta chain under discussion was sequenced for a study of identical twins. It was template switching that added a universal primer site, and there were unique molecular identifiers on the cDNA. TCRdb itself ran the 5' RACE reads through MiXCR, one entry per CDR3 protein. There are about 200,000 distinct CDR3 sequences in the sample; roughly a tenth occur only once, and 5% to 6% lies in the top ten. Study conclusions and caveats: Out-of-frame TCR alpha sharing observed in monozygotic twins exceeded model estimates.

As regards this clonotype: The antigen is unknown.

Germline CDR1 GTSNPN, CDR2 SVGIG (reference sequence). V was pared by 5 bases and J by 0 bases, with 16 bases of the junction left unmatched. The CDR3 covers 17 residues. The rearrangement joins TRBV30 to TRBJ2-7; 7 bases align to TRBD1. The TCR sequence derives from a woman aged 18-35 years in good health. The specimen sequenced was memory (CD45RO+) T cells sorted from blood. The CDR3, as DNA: TGTGCCTGGGGGACCTATTCCAGGGGGACGAGCTCCTACGAGCAGTACTTC. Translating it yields CAWGTYSRGTSSYEQYF.